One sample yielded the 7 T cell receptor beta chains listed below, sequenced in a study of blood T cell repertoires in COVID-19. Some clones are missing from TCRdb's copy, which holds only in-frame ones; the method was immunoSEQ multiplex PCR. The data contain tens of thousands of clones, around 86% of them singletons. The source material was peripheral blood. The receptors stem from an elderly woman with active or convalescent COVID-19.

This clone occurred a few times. In nucleotides, the CDR3 is TGTGCCAGCAGCAGAGACAGAGGCAATCAGCCCCAGCATTTT. Its translation: CASSRDRGNQPQHF. The V and J genes are TRBV7-8 and TRBJ1-5, with D possibly being TRBD1 (5 bases). Germline loops: CDR1 SGHVS, CDR2 FQNEAQ. Trimming stripped 5 bases from V and 2 bases from J, with 10 bases between. The CDR3 is 14 amino acids. Full variable domain (rest looked up from reference TRBV7-8 and TRBJ1-5): GAGVSQSPRYKVAKRGQDVALRCDPISGHVSLFWYQQALGQGPEFLTYFQNEAQLDKSGLPSDRFFAERPEGSVSTLKIQRTQQEDSAVYLCASSRDRGNQPQHFGDGTRLSIL.

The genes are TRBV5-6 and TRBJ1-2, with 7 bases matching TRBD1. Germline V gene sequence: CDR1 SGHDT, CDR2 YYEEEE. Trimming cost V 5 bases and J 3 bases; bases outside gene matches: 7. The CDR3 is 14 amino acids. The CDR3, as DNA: TGTGCCAGCAGATCACAGGGGTCGCACTATGGCTACACCTTC. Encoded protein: CASRSQGSHYGYTF. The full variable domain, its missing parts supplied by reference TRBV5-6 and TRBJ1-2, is DAGVTQSPTHLIKTRGQQVTLRCSPKSGHDTVSWYQQALGQGPQFIFQYYEEEERQRGNFPDRFSGHQFPNYSSELNVNALLLGDSALYLCASRSQGSHYGYTFGSGTRLTVV.

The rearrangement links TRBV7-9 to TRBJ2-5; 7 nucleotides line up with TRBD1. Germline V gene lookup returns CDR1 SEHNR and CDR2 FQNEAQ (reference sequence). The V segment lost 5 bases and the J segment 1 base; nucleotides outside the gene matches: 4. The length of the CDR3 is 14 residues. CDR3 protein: CASSPWDSQETQYF. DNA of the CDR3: TGTGCCAGCAGCCCTTGGGACAGCCAAGAGACCCAGTACTTC.

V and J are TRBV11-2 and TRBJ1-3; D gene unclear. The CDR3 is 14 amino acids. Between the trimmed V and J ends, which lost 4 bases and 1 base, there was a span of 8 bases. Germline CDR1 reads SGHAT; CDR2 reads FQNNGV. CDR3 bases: TGTGCCAGCAGCTGGGCGGGATCTGGAAACACCATATATTTT. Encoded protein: CASSWAGSGNTIYF.

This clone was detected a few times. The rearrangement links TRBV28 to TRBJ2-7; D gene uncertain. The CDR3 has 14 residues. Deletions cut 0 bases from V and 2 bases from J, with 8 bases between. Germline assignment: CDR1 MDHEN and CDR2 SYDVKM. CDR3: CASSLWASAYEQYF. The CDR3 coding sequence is TGTGCCAGCAGTTTATGGGCCTCTGCCTACGAGCAGTACTTC.

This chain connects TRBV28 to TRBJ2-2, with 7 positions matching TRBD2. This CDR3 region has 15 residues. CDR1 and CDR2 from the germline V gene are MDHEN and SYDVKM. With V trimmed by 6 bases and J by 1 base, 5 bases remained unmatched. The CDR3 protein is CASRGGSKNTGELFF. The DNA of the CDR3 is TGTGCCAGCAGAGGCGGGAGCAAGAACACCGGGGAGCTGTTTTTT.

CDR3: CASSLEFSDYEQYF. The CDR3 coding sequence is TGTGCCAGCAGCTTAGAGTTCAGTGACTACGAGCAGTACTTC. The chain employs TRBV11-3 and TRBJ2-7; D ambiguous. The CDR3 is 14 amino acids. The germline CDR1 and CDR2 sequences are SGHNT and YENEEA. V was clipped by 0 bases and J by 3 bases, with 9 bases between them. Filled out from reference TRBV11-3 and TRBJ2-7, the complete variable domain reads EAGVVQSPRYKIIEKKQPVAFWCNPISGHNTLYWYLQNLGQGPELLIRYENEEAVDDSQLPKDRFSAERLKGVDSTLKIQPAELGDSAVYLCASSLEFSDYEQYFGPGTRLTVT.